This T cell receptor (beta chain) was found in a study of OX40 agonist ivuxolimab in advanced cancers. At baseline, cycle 4 day 1, and cycle 7 day 1, blood was sampled. About this clone itself: The antigen remains unidentified.

Germline V gives CDR1 MNHEY, CDR2 SMNVEV (reference sequence). The V gene end was trimmed by 4 bases and the J gene end by 8 bases; junction bases not matched to a gene: 6. The CDR3 runs 14 residues. Study-wide results and caveats: Dose levels from 0.1 to 3.0 mg/kg saw CD4+ and CD8+ blood T cells expand clonally by week 6. In CD8+ T cells, expanded clones were on average more numerous than in CD4+.

Profiling relied on immunoSEQ multiplex PCR, and the TCRdb table lists in-frame clones only, not all of them. Here the sample spans about 50,000 clones, approximately 92% being singletons. This TCR was recovered from an adult with an advanced solid tumor such as melanoma, head and neck, liver or kidney cancer. Material: CD4+ or CD8+ T cells sorted from blood, obtained in a trial of the OX40 agonist ivuxolimab. This chain links TRBV27 with TRBJ1-4; 8 bases align to TRBD1. CDR3 coding DNA: TGTGCCAGCAGTTCCAGGACAGGGTGGGAAAAACTGTTTTTT. Protein product: CASSSRTGWEKLFF.